A selection of T cell receptor beta chains follows, all from one sample in a study of blood T cell repertoires in COVID-19. Method: immunoSEQ multiplex PCR; TCRdb's copy keeps in-frame clones and lacks some. The sample consists of tens of thousands of clones, 70% to 90% of them appearing once. Sequences were obtained from peripheral blood. These receptors came from a woman older than 75 with active or convalescent COVID-19. CDR3s include the opening cysteine and the closing phenylalanine or tryptophan. The order of the fields is J gene, D gene, CDR3 length, V gene, CDR3 protein, CDR3 DNA. A D gene is named only where the DNA matches it firmly.

j_call: TRBJ2-1; d_call: .; cdr3_length: 15; v_call: TRBV7-2; cdr3_aa: CASSSQGKSYNEQFF; cdr3_nt: TGTGCCAGCAGCTCCCAGGGGAAATCCTACAATGAGCAGTTCTTC
j_call: TRBJ1-1; d_call: TRBD1; cdr3_length: 14; v_call: TRBV6-5; cdr3_aa: CATLDRAMNTEAFF; cdr3_nt: TGTGCCACCTTGGACAGGGCCATGAACACTGAAGCTTTCTTT
j_call: TRBJ2-1; d_call: .; cdr3_length: 14; v_call: TRBV19; cdr3_aa: CASSIEGQGNEQFF; cdr3_nt: TGTGCCAGTAGTATAGAAGGGCAGGGGAATGAGCAGTTCTTC
j_call: TRBJ1-2; d_call: TRBD1; cdr3_length: 13; v_call: TRBV18; cdr3_aa: CASSRQGALGYTF; cdr3_nt: TGTGCCAGCTCACGACAGGGGGCCCTCGGCTACACCTTC
j_call: TRBJ2-7; d_call: TRBD1; cdr3_length: 15; v_call: TRBV12-5; cdr3_aa: CASGLSGTDPYEQYF; cdr3_nt: TGTGCTAGTGGTCTCTCCGGGACAGACCCCTACGAGCAGTACTTC
j_call: TRBJ2-3; d_call: TRBD2; cdr3_length: 15; v_call: TRBV25-1; cdr3_aa: CASSEWGGGSDTQYF; cdr3_nt: TGTGCCAGCAGTGAATGGGGCGGGGGGTCAGATACGCAGTATTTT
j_call: TRBJ1-1; d_call: .; cdr3_length: 13; v_call: TRBV7-8; cdr3_aa: CASSLLRGAEAFF; cdr3_nt: TGTGCCAGCAGCTTATTGCGGGGTGCCGAAGCTTTCTTT
j_call: TRBJ1-4; d_call: TRBD1; cdr3_length: 15; v_call: TRBV24-1; cdr3_aa: CATSDPGQGGEKLFF; cdr3_nt: TGTGCCACCAGTGACCCCGGACAGGGGGGTGAAAAACTGTTTTTT
j_call: TRBJ1-4; d_call: .; cdr3_length: 15; v_call: TRBV5-1; cdr3_aa: CASSLAGDTNEKLFF; cdr3_nt: TGCGCCAGCAGTCTGGCAGGGGACACTAATGAAAAACTGTTTTTT
j_call: TRBJ2-7; d_call: .; cdr3_length: 14; v_call: TRBV29-1; cdr3_aa: CSVELLKKSGEQYF; cdr3_nt: TGCAGCGTTGAGCTGCTAAAAAAATCGGGGGAGCAGTACTTC
j_call: TRBJ2-3; d_call: .; cdr3_length: 17; v_call: TRBV6-2/TRBV6-3; cdr3_aa: CASSQLRGDRHGGTQYF; cdr3_nt: TGTGCCAGCAGTCAACTCAGGGGGGATCGACATGGAGGGACGCAGTATTTT
j_call: TRBJ2-2; d_call: .; cdr3_length: 16; v_call: TRBV12-5; cdr3_aa: CASGFPTNGLTGELFF; cdr3_nt: TGTGCTAGTGGTTTTCCAACCAACGGACTCACCGGGGAGCTGTTTTTT
j_call: TRBJ2-1; d_call: TRBD2; cdr3_length: 17; v_call: TRBV29-1; cdr3_aa: CSVEGAGRTSGYNEQFF; cdr3_nt: TGCAGCGTTGAAGGGGCAGGACGGACTAGCGGTTACAATGAGCAGTTCTTC
j_call: TRBJ1-1; d_call: .; cdr3_length: 16; v_call: TRBV10-3; cdr3_aa: CAISVGGALKNTEAFF; cdr3_nt: TGTGCCATCAGTGTAGGAGGGGCCTTAAAGAACACTGAAGCTTTCTTT
j_call: TRBJ2-3; d_call: .; cdr3_length: 12; v_call: TRBV2; cdr3_aa: CASSVYTDTQYF; cdr3_nt: TGTGCCAGCAGCGTTTACACAGATACGCAGTATTTT
j_call: TRBJ1-5; d_call: .; cdr3_length: 14; v_call: TRBV7-2; cdr3_aa: CASSGRGSNQPQHF; cdr3_nt: TGTGCCAGCAGCGGCAGGGGAAGCAATCAGCCCCAGCATTTT